The clone carrying this T cell receptor beta chain was seen more than once but under ten times. Its antigen is still unknown. This specimen belongs to a study of T cell responses to AZD1222 COVID-19 vaccine. CDR1 is MDHEN, CDR2 SYDVKM, per germline. The ends were cut back, 1 base at V and 3 bases at J, with 9 bases in the middle. The CDR3 is 15 amino acids. This table comes from immunoSEQ multiplex PCR, and its TCRdb copy is limited to in-frame clones, with some not included. The sample comprises over 90,000 clones, 84% of which are singletons, and about a sixth rests with the top ten. General study findings and limits: Donors skewed white British and female; clonal diversity was possibly underestimated.

The chain carries TRBV28 and TRBJ2-2; tentatively, D is TRBD2 (6 bases). The TCR originated in an adult in good health. Sequencing was performed on peripheral blood, taken on day 0 of AZD1222 vaccination. DNA of the CDR3: TGTGCCAGCAGTTTATACCGACTAGACACCGGGGAGCTGTTTTTT. Its translation is CASSLYRLDTGELFF.